These 24 T cell receptor beta chains came from one sample sequenced in a study of post-analysis software for immune sequencing data. No antigen has been assigned to these receptors. Notes on the study in general: Roughly five TRBV segments appeared more often in patients than in controls, and TRBV5-6, TRBV5-1 and TRBV20-1 were among these.

cDNA libraries of TCR beta carried unique molecular identifiers. TCRdb re-called the PCR reads with MiXCR, one entry per CDR3 protein. The repertoire holds 350,000 to 500,000 distinct CDR3 sequences, with 39% as singletons. Material: blood. The origin of the receptors is a girl aged 2-15 years with multiple sclerosis.

The chain joins TRBV7-3 to TRBJ2-5; TRBD1 aligns across 10 bases. The J call could be wrong; TRBJ2-7 is a better fit for the DNA end. Germline CDR1 is SGHTA and CDR2 is FQGTGA. The CDR3 sequence is 14 residues long. The CDR3, as DNA: TGTGCCAGCAGCCACGGACAGGGGGGCTACGAGCAGTACTTC. Its translation is CASSHGQGGYEQYF.

CDR3 protein: CASSARQGRGFGYTF. For the CDR3, the DNA is TGTGCCAGCAGCGCGAGGCAGGGCAGGGGGTTTGGCTACACCTTC. The chain carries TRBV7-2 and TRBJ1-2, with TRBD1 identical over 7 bases. The germline CDR1 and CDR2 sequences are SGHTA and FQGNSA. Trimming cost V 5 bases and J 7 bases; bases outside gene matches: 13. The CDR3 covers 15 residues.

This clonotype was observed a handful of times. The chain is built from TRBV28 and TRBJ2-7; 8 bases match TRBD2. Germline assignment: CDR1 MDHEN and CDR2 SYDVKM. CDR3 length: 14 residues. With 6 bases clipped from V and 3 bases from J, the junction kept 7 bases outside the gene matches. The CDR3 protein is CASSLTSALYEQYF. The CDR3 DNA is TGTGCCAGCAGCCTGACTAGCGCACTCTACGAGCAGTACTTC.

The chain employs TRBV11-2 and TRBJ2-7; 13 positions match TRBD2. Germline CDR1 SGHAT, CDR2 FQNNGV. V shed 6 bases and J 10 bases; nucleotides not matched to a gene: 9. CDR3 length: 14 amino acids. The CDR3 nucleotides read TGTGCCAGCAGACAACCACTAGCGGGGGGGCTCCAGTACTTC. It encodes CASRQPLAGGLQYF.

V is TRBV4-3 and J is TRBJ2-1; D unresolved. Deletions cut 0 bases from V and 1 base from J, with 13 bases between. The germline V gene encodes CDR1 LGHNA and CDR2 YSLEER. The CDR3 is 17 amino acids. The CDR3 sequence: CASSQDRYENSYNEQFF. As DNA, the CDR3 is TGCGCCAGCAGCCAAGACCGCTACGAAAATTCCTACAATGAGCAGTTCTTC.

The V and J genes are TRBV5-1 and TRBJ1-1, with D perhaps matching TRBD1 (5 bases). The V and J ends lost 0 bases and 4 bases respectively, with 13 bases between them. This CDR3 is 15 amino acids long. Germline CDR1 SGHRS, CDR2 YFSETQ. CDR3 residues: CASSLEGRGGTEAFF. The CDR3 DNA reads as TGCGCCAGCAGCTTGGAGGGGCGTGGTGGCACTGAAGCTTTCTTT.

This chain links TRBV4-1 with TRBJ2-1; 9 nucleotides match TRBD2. CDR1 and CDR2 from the germline V gene are MGHRA and YSYEKL. V was pared by 4 bases and J by 0 bases, with 4 bases of the junction left unmatched. The CDR3 length is 16 residues. For the CDR3, the DNA is TGCGCCAGCAGCCTAATAGCGGGGGCCTCCTACAATGAGCAGTTCTTC. Its translation is CASSLIAGASYNEQFF.

V is TRBV29-1 and J is TRBJ1-2; D might be TRBD1 (6 bases). Per the germline V gene, CDR1 is SQVTM and CDR2 is ANQGSEA. Trimming took off 4 bases at V and 5 bases at J, with 8 bases between the two ends. The CDR3 has 11 residues. The CDR3 sequence: CSVGTEYGYTF. The CDR3 region has the DNA TGCAGCGTTGGGACAGAGTATGGCTACACCTTC.

There are a few counts of this clonotype. V gene TRBV10-3 combines with J gene TRBJ2-5; 8 nucleotides match TRBD2. Germline CDR1 and CDR2: ENHRY and SYGVKD. J was trimmed by 5 bases and V by 10 bases; bases with no gene match: 9. The length of the CDR3 is 13 residues. CDR3 sequence: CATSSGGRETQYF. The DNA for the CDR3 is TGTGCCACCAGCTCGGGAGGGCGGGAGACCCAGTACTTC.

V gene TRBV10-2 combines with J gene TRBJ1-1; D is unresolved. The CDR3 is made up of 12 amino acids. Trimming shortened V by 7 bases and J by 7 bases, and 13 bases separated the two germline ends. Germline lookup yields CDR1 WSHSY and CDR2 SAAADI. CDR3 bases: TGCGCCAGCACATTCGGAGGATTTGAAGCTTTCTTT. This gives the protein CASTFGGFEAFF.

The V and J genes are TRBV20-1 and TRBJ2-3; 8 nucleotides align to TRBD2. Losses at the gene ends were 5 bases for V and 5 bases for J; bases not matched to a gene: 9. CDR1 and CDR2 from the germline V gene are DFQATT and SNEGSKA (reference sequence). The CDR3 consists of 14 residues. CDR3: CSAPAAGVIDTQYF. Here the CDR3 DNA reads TGCAGTGCTCCCGCAGCGGGAGTCATAGATACGCAGTATTTT.

CDR3 region: CASSSTGSPTDTQYF. CDR3 nucleotides: TGTGCCAGCAGTTCAACAGGGAGTCCGACAGATACGCAGTATTTT. The J gene is TRBJ2-3, the V gene TRBV28; TRBD1 is a possible D gene (6 bases). The ends were cut back, 4 bases at V and 3 bases at J, with 14 bases in the middle. The CDR3 covers 15 residues. Germline CDR1 reads MDHEN; CDR2 reads SYDVKM.

As DNA, the CDR3 is TGTGCCAGCAGAACTCGGACAGGGGGCGCAGATACGCAGTATTTT. Amino acid sequence: CASRTRTGGADTQYF. The gene calls are TRBV28 and TRBJ2-3, with 11 nucleotides matching TRBD1. Germline loops: CDR1 MDHEN, CDR2 SYDVKM. CDR3 length equals 15 residues. V shed 6 bases, J shed 4 bases, and the junction held 6 bases outside the gene matches.

This chain joins TRBV27 and TRBJ2-3; 12 nucleotides agree with TRBD2. The CDR3 spans 15 residues. V was clipped by 3 bases and J by 6 bases; unmatched bases: 4. In germline, CDR1 is MNHEY, CDR2 SMNVEV (reference sequence). The CDR3 loop is CASSFRLAGVDTQYF. The CDR3 bases are TGTGCCAGCAGTTTTCGACTAGCGGGGGTTGATACGCAGTATTTT.

This clonotype came up a few times. The rearrangement uses TRBV27 and TRBJ2-1; 8 nucleotides agree with TRBD2. The germline V gene encodes CDR1 MNHEY and CDR2 SMNVEV (reference sequence). The CDR3 covers 14 residues. Trimming cost V 5 bases and J 10 bases; bases outside gene matches: 10. The CDR3 is CASSNSGTQKEQFF. The CDR3 DNA is TGTGCCAGCAGTAATAGCGGGACTCAGAAGGAGCAGTTCTTC.

This clonotype showed up just a few times. This chain connects TRBV5-6 to TRBJ2-1, with 9 bases matching TRBD2. CDR1 is SGHDT and CDR2 is YYEEEE in the germline V gene. The CDR3 totals 16 residues. Unmatched junction bases numbered 10, after V lost 1 base and J lost 8 bases. The CDR3 protein is CASSLKGLAGIDEQFF. CDR3 nucleotide sequence: TGTGCCAGCAGCTTGAAAGGGCTAGCGGGAATCGATGAGCAGTTCTTC.

This clonotype was observed a handful of times. V usage is TRBV7-3 and J usage is TRBJ2-3; 11 bases match TRBD2. V dropped 2 bases and J dropped 4; count of bases not matched to a gene: 8. From germline, CDR1 is SGHTA and CDR2 FQGTGA. This CDR3 is 17 amino acids long. This CDR3 is CASSLESIAGGPDTQYF. The CDR3 DNA reads as TGTGCCAGCAGCTTAGAATCAATAGCGGGGGGGCCAGATACGCAGTATTTT.

This rearrangement joins TRBV29-1 to TRBJ2-7; 8 nucleotides align to TRBD1. V lost 4 bases and J lost 5; bases outside the gene matches: 4. Per the germline V gene, CDR1 is SQVTM and CDR2 is ANQGSEA. The CDR3 totals 12 residues. The CDR3 region has the DNA TGCAGCGTTGCCCGACAGGGGAACGAGCAGTACTTC. Amino acids: CSVARQGNEQYF.

The CDR3 is CASSSGTSAEKLFF. The CDR3 DNA reads as TGCGCCAGCAGCTCCGGGACGTCAGCGGAAAAACTGTTTTTT. This chain uses TRBV5-1 with TRBJ1-4; a possible D gene is TRBD1 (5 bases). V was cut by 3 bases and J by 8 bases, with 14 bases left in between. Germline V gives CDR1 SGHRS, CDR2 YFSETQ. The CDR3 is 14 residues long.

The gene calls are TRBV2 and TRBJ2-1, with D uncertain. CDR3 length: 14 residues. V was trimmed by 3 bases and J by 6 bases, leaving 12 bases between them. Germline V gene lookup returns CDR1 SNHLY and CDR2 FYNNEI. CDR3 loop: CASSDESVSNEQFF. In DNA form, the CDR3 reads TGTGCCAGCAGTGATGAGTCTGTATCCAATGAGCAGTTCTTC. Supplemented by reference TRBV2 and TRBJ2-1, the full variable domain reads EPEVTQTPSHQVTQMGQEVILRCVPISNHLYFYWYRQILGQKVEFLVSFYNNEISEKSEIFDDQFSVERPDGSNFTLKIRSTKLEDSAMYFCASSDESVSNEQFFGPGTRLTVL.

There are a few counts of this clonotype. The chain joins TRBV2 to TRBJ2-1; no clear D. The V end lost 7 bases, the J end lost 8 bases, and 9 bases lay between the germline ends. The CDR3 has 11 amino acids. Looked up from germline, CDR1 is SNHLY and CDR2 is FYNNEI. CDR3 sequence (DNA): TGTGCCAGCAAGTTATTCGATGAGCAGTTCTTC. It specifies CASKLFDEQFF.

This chain joins TRBV5-1 and TRBJ2-3, with a weak D call TRBD2 (7 bases). Germline V gene data show CDR1 as SGHRS and CDR2 as YFSETQ. This CDR3 is 15 amino acids long. With 4 bases removed from V and 2 bases from J, the gap between germline ends came to 14 bases. CDR3 coding DNA: TGCGCCAGCAGCATCGGACGGGGGGCCACAGATACGCAGTATTTT. Residues: CASSIGRGATDTQYF.

This clonotype came up a few times. The CDR3 nucleotides read TGTGCCAGCAGCTCGTTAGGTCCGAATTCACCCCTCCACTTT. It specifies CASSSLGPNSPLHF. V and J are TRBV7-3 and TRBJ1-6; no definite D call. V dropped 4 bases and J dropped 7 bases, with 11 bases sitting between them. Germline V CDR1 and CDR2: SGHTA, FQGTGA. The CDR3 has 14 amino acids.

This clonotype turned up a few times. V and J are TRBV20-1 and TRBJ2-1; 10 positions match TRBD2. CDR3 length: 14 amino acids. Germline CDR1 and CDR2: DFQATT and SNEGSKA (reference sequence). Trimming at V came to 3 bases and at J to 4 bases, leaving 3 bases not matched to a gene. The CDR3 region has the DNA TGCAGTGCTAGGGGGACTAGCGCTTACAATGAGCAGTTCTTC. Amino acids: CSARGTSAYNEQFF.